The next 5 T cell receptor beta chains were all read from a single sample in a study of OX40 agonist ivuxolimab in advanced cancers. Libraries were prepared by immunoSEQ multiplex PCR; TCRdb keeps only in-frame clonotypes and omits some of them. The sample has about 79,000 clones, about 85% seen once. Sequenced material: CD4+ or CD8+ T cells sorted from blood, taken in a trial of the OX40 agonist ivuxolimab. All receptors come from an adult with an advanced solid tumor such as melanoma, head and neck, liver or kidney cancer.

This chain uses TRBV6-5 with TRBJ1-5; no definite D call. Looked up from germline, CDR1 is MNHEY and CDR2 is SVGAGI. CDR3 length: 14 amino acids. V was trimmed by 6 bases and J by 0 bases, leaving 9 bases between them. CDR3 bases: TGTGCCAGCAGCGAAGCACTTAGCAATCAGCCCCAGCATTTT. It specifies CASSEALSNQPQHF.

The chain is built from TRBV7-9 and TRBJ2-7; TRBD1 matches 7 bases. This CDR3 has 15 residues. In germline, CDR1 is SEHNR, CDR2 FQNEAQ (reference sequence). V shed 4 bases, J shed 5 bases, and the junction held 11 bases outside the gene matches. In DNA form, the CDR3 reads TGTGCCAGCAGCTCTCACAGGGGCCCCCTGGACGAGCAGTACTTC. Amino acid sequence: CASSSHRGPLDEQYF. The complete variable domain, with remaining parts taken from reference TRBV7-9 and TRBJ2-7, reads DTGVSQNPRHKITKRGQNVTFRCDPISEHNRLYWYRQTLGQGPEFLTYFQNEAQLEKSRLLSDRFSAERPKGSFSTLEIQRTEQGDSAMYLCASSSHRGPLDEQYFGPGTRLTVT.

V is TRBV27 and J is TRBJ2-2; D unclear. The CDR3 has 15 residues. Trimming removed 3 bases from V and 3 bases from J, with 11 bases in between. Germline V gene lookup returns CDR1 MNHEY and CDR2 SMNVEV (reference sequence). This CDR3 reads CASSLQERYTGELFF. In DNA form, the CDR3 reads TGTGCCAGCAGTTTGCAGGAACGCTACACCGGGGAGCTGTTTTTT.

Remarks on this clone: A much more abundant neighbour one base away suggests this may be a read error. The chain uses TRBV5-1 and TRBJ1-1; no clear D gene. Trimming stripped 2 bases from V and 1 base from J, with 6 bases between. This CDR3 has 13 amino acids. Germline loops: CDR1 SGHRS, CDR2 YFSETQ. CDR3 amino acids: CASSLGPNTEAFF. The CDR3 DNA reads TGCGCCAGCAGCTTAGGACCGAACACTGAAGCTTTCTTT.

Here the CDR3 DNA reads TGTGCCATCAGTGATAAGGAGAAGGCGCCTTACAATGAGCAGTTCTTC. This codes for CAISDKEKAPYNEQFF. The chain is built from TRBV10-3 and TRBJ2-1; no reliable D call. Germline values: CDR1 ENHRY, CDR2 SYGVKD. The germline V and J ends were trimmed by 3 bases and 4 bases, with 16 bases remaining between them. The CDR3 contains 16 residues.